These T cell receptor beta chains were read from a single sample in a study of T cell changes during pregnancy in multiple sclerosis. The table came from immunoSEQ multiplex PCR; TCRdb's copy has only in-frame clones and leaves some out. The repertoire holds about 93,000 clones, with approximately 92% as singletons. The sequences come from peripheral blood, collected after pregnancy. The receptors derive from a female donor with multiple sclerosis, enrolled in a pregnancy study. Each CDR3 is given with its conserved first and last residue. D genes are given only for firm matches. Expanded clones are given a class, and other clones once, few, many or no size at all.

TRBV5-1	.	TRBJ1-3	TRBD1	TGCGCCAGCAGCAGACAGGGTGATGGAAACACCATATATTTT	CASSRQGDGNTIYF
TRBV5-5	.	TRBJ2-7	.	TGTGCCAGCAGATTAGACACAAGACTACTCTACGAGCAGTACTTC	CASRLDTRLLYEQYF
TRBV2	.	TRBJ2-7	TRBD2	TGTGCCAGCAGTGATTTGGGACTAGCGCCTTACGAGCAGTACTTC	CASSDLGLAPYEQYF
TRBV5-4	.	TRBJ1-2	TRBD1	TGTGCCAGCAGCCACCCAGGACAGGGTAACTATGGCTACACCTTC	CASSHPGQGNYGYTF
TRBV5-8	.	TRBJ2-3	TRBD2	TGTGCCAGCAGCGGACTAGCGGGAGACACAGATACGCAGTATTTT	CASSGLAGDTDTQYF
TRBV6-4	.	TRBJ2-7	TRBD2	TGTGCCAGCAATAAGCCGGGACTAGCGGGAGATGGCAACGAGCAGTACTTC	CASNKPGLAGDGNEQYF
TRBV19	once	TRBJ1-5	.	TGTGCCAGTAGACCCCGGACAGATCCTTATAGCAATCAGCCCCAGCATTTT	CASRPRTDPYSNQPQHF
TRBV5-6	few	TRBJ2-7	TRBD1	TGTGCCAGCAGCTTGGGACAGGGGAGGTACGAGCAGTACTTC	CASSLGQGRYEQYF
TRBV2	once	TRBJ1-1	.	TGTGCCAGCAACCACAGGCCACTGAACACTGAAGCTTTCTTT	CASNHRPLNTEAFF
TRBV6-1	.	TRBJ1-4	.	TGTGCCAGCAGTGAAGAGGGGGGGCAGGGCAACGAAAAACTGTTTTTT	CASSEEGGQGNEKLFF
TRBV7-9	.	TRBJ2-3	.	TGTGCCAGCAGCTTCCTTATTAGCACAGATACGCAGTATTTT	CASSFLISTDTQYF
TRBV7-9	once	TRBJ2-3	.	TGTGCCAGCAGCTTAGTCCCGAACTTGGGCACGCAGTATTTT	CASSLVPNLGTQYF
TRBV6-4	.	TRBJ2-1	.	TGTGCCAGCAGTGACACCCCGCGGAGGGGCAATGAGCAGTTCTTC	CASSDTPRRGNEQFF
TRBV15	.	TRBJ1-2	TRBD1	TGTGCCACCAGCAGAGGAGGGACAGGGGGCGATCTCGATGGCTACACCTTC	CATSRGGTGGDLDGYTF
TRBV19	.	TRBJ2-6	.	TGTGCCAGTCAGGGGTTTAATTCTGGGGCCAACGTCCTGACTTTC	CASQGFNSGANVLTF
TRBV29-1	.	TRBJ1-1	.	TGCAGCGTTGATAGTCAGAACACTGAAGCTTTCTTT	CSVDSQNTEAFF
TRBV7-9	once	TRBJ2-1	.	TGTGCCAGCAGCTTAGGCCAGTCACAGGGCAATGAGCAGTTCTTC	CASSLGQSQGNEQFF
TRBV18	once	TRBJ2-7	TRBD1	TGTGCCAGCTCATCGATCGTACCGGGACAGGGGTTGCACGAGCAGTACTTC	CASSSIVPGQGLHEQYF
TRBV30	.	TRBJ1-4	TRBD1	TGTGCCTGGAGTGCCGGCCGGAACAGGGGGTCTGAAAAACTGTTTTTT	CAWSAGRNRGSEKLFF
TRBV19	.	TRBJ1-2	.	TGTGCCAGTAGTATAGACAGGGGTTTACTTAACTATGGCTACACCTTC	CASSIDRGLLNYGYTF
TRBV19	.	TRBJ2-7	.	TGTGCCAGTAGTATACGGGGGACGTACTCCTACGAGCAGTACTTC	CASSIRGTYSYEQYF